This TCR beta chain stems from a study of cytomegalovirus exposure and HLA in healthy donors. Whole-study findings and limits: High sensitivity and specificity were reportedly achieved when the classifier diagnosed cytomegalovirus status.

The CDR3 loop spans 14 amino acids. V lost 5 bases, J lost 8 bases, and 16 bases lay in between. Germline-derived CDR1 and CDR2 are KGHSH and LQKENI. The PCR employed 60 Vbeta primers together with 13 Jbeta primers. The table came from immunoSEQ multiplex PCR; TCRdb's copy has only in-frame clones and leaves some out. The sample yields 85,000 to 130,000 clones, about 75% seen once. As to this clone: As yet, its antigen is unknown.

Sequenced: PBMCs. This clonotype was sampled from a man aged 35-49 years in good health and CMV-seronegative. The V and J genes are TRBV18 and TRBJ2-1, with TRBD2 as a possible D gene (6 bases). CDR3 DNA: TGTGCCAGCTCAGCCCCCCTAGCGAGAGATGAGCAGTTCTTC. The encoded protein is CASSAPLARDEQFF.